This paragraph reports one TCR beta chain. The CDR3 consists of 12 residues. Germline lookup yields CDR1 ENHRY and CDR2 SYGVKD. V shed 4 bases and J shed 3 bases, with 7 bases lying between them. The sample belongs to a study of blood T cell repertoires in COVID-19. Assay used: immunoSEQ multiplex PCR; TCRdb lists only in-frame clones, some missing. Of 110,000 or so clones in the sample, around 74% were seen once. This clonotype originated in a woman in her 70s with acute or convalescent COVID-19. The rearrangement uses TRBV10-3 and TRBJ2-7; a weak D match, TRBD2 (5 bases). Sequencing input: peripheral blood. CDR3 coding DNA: TGTGCCATCAGTGGCCGGGGCTACGAGCAGTACTTC. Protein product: CAISGRGYEQYF.